This T cell receptor beta chain was identified during a study of blood T cell repertoires in COVID-19. Per the study methods: Counts of nucleated cells, estimated from reference gene primer amplification, were obtained. The method was immunoSEQ multiplex PCR; TCRdb's version includes in-frame clones alone and lacks a portion of them. The V and J calls and clone size are taken from that table; D and trimming were inferred from the DNA. In the table there are approximately 340,000 clones, about 87% of which are singletons. The CDR3 has 13 amino acids. From germline, CDR1 is MNHEY and CDR2 SVGAGI. V was pared by 10 bases and J by 5 bases, with 14 bases between.

The V and J genes are TRBV6-5 and TRBJ1-4, with D hard to call. The receptor was isolated from a man in his thirties or forties with COVID-19, enrolled during active disease. Source material: peripheral blood. CDR3 protein: CATQPSSNEKLFF. CDR3 sequence (DNA): TGTGCCACACAGCCCTCTTCGAATGAAAAACTGTTTTTT.